The next 19 T cell receptor beta chains were all read from a single sample in a study of technical replicates of blood from a few donors. Clones were sequenced by immunoSEQ multiplex PCR, and TCRdb holds only the in-frame ones, with some missing. This sample carries roughly 80,000 clones, roughly 93% of them seen once, and the ten largest clones take 0.35% to 0.45%. The sample taken for sequencing was T cells isolated from PBMCs. All receptors come from a human donor in good health.

The V gene is TRBV2, the J gene TRBJ2-1; 8 nucleotides agree with TRBD2. CDR3 size: 12 residues. V was clipped by 6 bases and J by 9 bases; unmatched bases: 4. Germline CDR1 reads SNHLY; CDR2 reads FYNNEI. CDR3 in DNA: TGTGCCAGCAGCGTCACTAGCGGTGAGCAGTTCTTC. Translating it yields CASSVTSGEQFF.

The chain has TRBV28 and TRBJ1-3; D is ambiguous. This CDR3 contains 15 residues. Germline V gene data show CDR1 as MDHEN and CDR2 as SYDVKM. V shed 3 bases and J shed 5 bases, with 14 bases lying between them. CDR3 nucleotide sequence: TGTGCCAGCAGTTTGGGCGGGGTAACGCGAAACACCATATATTTT. This sequence encodes CASSLGGVTRNTIYF. Variable domain in full (rest from reference TRBV28 and TRBJ1-3): DVKVTQSSRYLVKRTGEKVFLECVQDMDHENMFWYRQDPGLGLRLIYFSYDVKMKEKGDIPEGYSVSREKKERFSLILESASTNQTSMYLCASSLGGVTRNTIYFGEGSWLTVV.

This chain uses TRBV7-3 with TRBJ1-5; no clear D. V lost 5 bases to trimming and J lost 8 bases, with 13 bases between them. The CDR3 spans 13 residues. Germline assignment: CDR1 SGHTA and CDR2 FQGTGA. CDR3: CASSTAYGEPQHF. CDR3 sequence (DNA): TGTGCCAGCAGCACCGCCTACGGGGAGCCCCAGCATTTT.

The chain combines TRBV19 with TRBJ2-1; 11 nucleotides agree with TRBD2. The CDR3 has 17 residues. The V gene's germline CDR1 is LNHDA and CDR2 SQIVND (reference sequence). V dropped 10 bases and J dropped 6; count of bases not matched to a gene: 17. The CDR3 DNA reads as TGTGCCACCAGGGGACTAGCGGCGGGAGAGCCCATCAATGAGCAGTTCTTC. It yields the protein CATRGLAAGEPINEQFF.

The V call is TRBV28, the J call TRBJ2-7; 8 bases are shared with TRBD1. Germline V gene sequence: CDR1 MDHEN, CDR2 SYDVKM. The V and J ends lost 7 bases and 2 bases, in that order; junction bases with no gene match: 7. The CDR3 is 14 residues long. The CDR3 here is CASNRPGQAYEQYF. As DNA, the CDR3 is TGTGCCAGCAATAGACCGGGACAGGCCTACGAGCAGTACTTC.

V usage is TRBV19 and J usage is TRBJ2-3; 9 bases are shared with TRBD1. The CDR3 spans 15 residues. V dropped 6 bases and J dropped 7; count of bases not matched to a gene: 11. Germline loops: CDR1 LNHDA, CDR2 SQIVND (reference sequence). CDR3 nucleotides: TGTGCCAGTAGCAAAGAGGGACAGGGCGGACATACGCAGTATTTT. Residues: CASSKEGQGGHTQYF. Drawing the rest from reference TRBV19 and TRBJ2-3, the complete variable domain is DGGITQSPKYLFRKEGQNVTLSCEQNLNHDAMYWYRQDPGQGLRLIYYSQIVNDFQKGDIAEGYSVSREKKESFPLTVTSAQKNPTAFYLCASSKEGQGGHTQYFGPGTRLTVL.

V and J are TRBV28 and TRBJ1-5; 9 nucleotides agree with TRBD1. Germline V gene lookup returns CDR1 MDHEN and CDR2 SYDVKM. The V and J ends lost 5 bases and 2 bases, in that order; junction bases with no gene match: 1. This CDR3 comprises 14 residues. CDR3 sequence (DNA): TGTGCCAGCAGTGGACAGGGGCGCAATCAGCCCCAGCATTTT. Protein: CASSGQGRNQPQHF.

The chain uses TRBV7-2 and TRBJ2-1; D is undetermined. V lost 2 bases and J lost 6, with 11 bases in between. Germline V gene data show CDR1 as SGHTA and CDR2 as FQGNSA. CDR3 size: 14 residues. The CDR3 sequence is CASSLLGLSNEQFF. The CDR3 DNA is TGTGCCAGCAGCTTACTGGGCTTAAGCAATGAGCAGTTCTTC.

This chain joins TRBV6-5 and TRBJ1-1; a weak D match, TRBD1 (5 bases). The CDR3 loop spans 14 amino acids. The V end was cut by 4 bases, the J end by 1 base, with 10 bases between. CDR1 MNHEY and CDR2 SVGAGI come from the germline V gene. The CDR3 is CASSWDTGNTEAFF. For the CDR3, the DNA is TGTGCCAGCAGTTGGGATACAGGGAACACTGAAGCTTTCTTT.

The chain joins TRBV19 to TRBJ2-6, with D hard to call. The length of the CDR3 is 16 residues. The V gene lost 0 bases and the J gene lost 5 bases, with 11 bases spanning the gap. Per the germline V gene, CDR1 is LNHDA and CDR2 is SQIVND (reference sequence). The CDR3 protein is CASSIDDFQRANVLTF. The CDR3 region has the DNA TGTGCCAGTAGTATAGATGATTTCCAGAGGGCCAACGTCCTGACTTTC.

V is TRBV29-1 and J is TRBJ2-7; possible D gene TRBD1, 5 bases. Germline lookup yields CDR1 SQVTM and CDR2 ANQGSEA. The CDR3 is 14 residues long. V gave up 4 bases and J gave up 0 bases, with 13 bases separating them. The CDR3 bases are TGCAGCGTTGTTGTAGGACAAAGCTCCTACGAGCAGTACTTC. Translation gives CSVVVGQSSYEQYF.

The V and J genes are TRBV2 and TRBJ2-1, with a weak D call TRBD2 (6 bases). CDR1 SNHLY and CDR2 FYNNEI come from the germline V gene. Trimming removed 8 bases at V and 15 bases at J, with 17 bases between. The CDR3 is made up of 11 amino acids. In DNA, the CDR3 is TGTGCCAGCGGAGTGACGGGAGATTTGTTCTTC. This gives the protein CASGVTGDLFF. Looking up the rest from reference TRBV2 and TRBJ2-1 gives the full variable domain: EPEVTQTPSHQVTQMGQEVILRCVPISNHLYFYWYRQILGQKVEFLVSFYNNEISEKSEIFDDQFSVERPDGSNFTLKIRSTKLEDSAMYFCASGVTGDLFFGPGTRLTVL.

As concerns this clone: The germline gene is not matched at one end of the junction; a read error may be the cause. The genes are TRBV9 and TRBJ1-1; a weak D match, TRBD1 (5 bases). Germline CDR1 is SGDLS and CDR2 is YYNGEE. The CDR3 is made up of 12 amino acids. DNA of the CDR3: TGTGCCAGCAGCTCCGGGGGAACTGAAGCTTTTTTT. It encodes CASSSGGTEAFF.

The chain joins TRBV27 to TRBJ2-7, with D possibly being TRBD2 (6 bases). The CDR3 runs to 15 residues. Between the trimmed V and J ends, which lost 1 base and 5 bases, there was a span of 15 bases. Germline V gene sequence: CDR1 MNHEY, CDR2 SMNVEV (reference sequence). The CDR3 region is CASSLLDGSRNEQYF. The CDR3 coding sequence is TGTGCCAGCAGTTTATTGGACGGGAGCAGAAACGAGCAGTACTTC.

The chain's CDR3 is CASSLGQGDSEAFF. As DNA, the CDR3 is TGTGCCAGCAGTTTGGGACAGGGGGACTCTGAAGCTTTCTTT. The V and J genes are TRBV6-5 and TRBJ1-1, with 11 bases matching TRBD1. In germline, CDR1 is MNHEY, CDR2 SVGAGI. The CDR3 totals 14 residues. V dropped 4 bases and J dropped 6; count of bases not matched to a gene: 4.

The rearrangement joins TRBV19 to TRBJ2-7, with D possibly TRBD2 on 6 matching bases. Trimming removed 5 bases from V and 5 bases from J, with 10 bases in between. Germline lookup yields CDR1 LNHDA and CDR2 SQIVND (reference sequence). The CDR3 sequence is 12 residues long. CDR3 protein: CASSRPGDEQYF. DNA for the CDR3: TGTGCCAGTAGTCGCCCGGGGGACGAGCAGTACTTC.

The gene calls are TRBV4-2 and TRBJ1-2, with D perhaps TRBD1 (5 bases). Trimming removed 0 bases at V and 3 bases at J, with 14 bases between. Germline V lookup: CDR1 LGHNA, CDR2 YNFKEQ. The CDR3 sequence is 16 residues long. The CDR3 spells CASSQDRDLRYYGYTF. In DNA, the CDR3 is TGTGCCAGCAGCCAAGACCGGGACTTACGGTACTATGGCTACACCTTC.

This chain connects TRBV14 to TRBJ1-2, with D uncertain. The CDR3 spans 12 residues. Germline-derived CDR1 and CDR2 are SGHDN and FVKESK. V dropped 10 bases and J dropped 0 bases, with 9 bases sitting between them. The CDR3 DNA reads as TGTGCCACCTCGACATCTAACTATGGCTACACCTTC. Encoded protein: CATSTSNYGYTF. The full variable domain, with the rest looked up from reference TRBV14 and TRBJ1-2, is EAGVTQFPSHSVIEKGQTVTLRCDPISGHDNLYWYRRVMGKEIKFLLHFVKESKQDESGMPNNRFLAERTGGTYSTLKVQPAELEDSGVYFCATSTSNYGYTFGSGTRLTVV.

The rearrangement uses TRBV28 and TRBJ1-1, with TRBD1 matching over 10 bases. In germline, CDR1 is MDHEN, CDR2 SYDVKM. The CDR3 spans 15 residues. Unmatched junction bases numbered 12, after V lost 9 bases and J lost 5 bases. DNA of the CDR3: TGTGCCAGTCCGGGACAGGGGTTAGGGATGACTGAAGCTTTCTTT. It is translated as CASPGQGLGMTEAFF. Combining the CDR3 with reference TRBV28 and TRBJ1-1 gives the whole variable domain DVKVTQSSRYLVKRTGEKVFLECVQDMDHENMFWYRQDPGLGLRLIYFSYDVKMKEKGDIPEGYSVSREKKERFSLILESASTNQTSMYLCASPGQGLGMTEAFFGQGTRLTVV.